These 30 T cell receptor beta chains share one sample of origin, sequenced in a study of CD8+ T cells in alopecia areata. The treatment here: oral pan-JAK inhibitor, 5-10 mg twice daily. Isolated RNA was reverse transcribed into cDNA used as the sequencing template. Generated by immunoSEQ multiplex PCR, the TCRdb table keeps only in-frame clones and is missing some. Among approximately 190,000 clones listed, 58% were seen once. The sequencing used CD4+ T cells sorted from blood, collected at week 24, from a patient treated with tofacitinib. The receptor source for this set is a human donor with alopecia areata.

V usage is TRBV29-1 and J usage is TRBJ2-7; unclear D gene. Germline lookup yields CDR1 SQVTM and CDR2 ANQGSEA. V was cut by 6 bases and J by 9 bases, with 21 bases left in between. This CDR3 comprises 13 residues. The chain's CDR3 is CSVAGSRSRVQYF. Written as DNA, the CDR3 is TGCAGCGTCGCCGGGTCGCGGAGCCGAGTGCAGTACTTC.

This rearrangement joins TRBV4-3 to TRBJ2-5; the D gene is possibly TRBD2 (7 bases). CDR1 is LGHNA, CDR2 YSLEER, per germline. With 0 bases removed from V and 2 bases from J, the gap between germline ends came to 10 bases. The CDR3 totals 15 residues. DNA for the CDR3: TGCGCCAGCAGCCAAGAAGCGGGGACACAAGAGACCCAGTACTTC. Encoded protein: CASSQEAGTQETQYF.

The V call is TRBV7-2, the J call TRBJ2-3; D assignment may be TRBD1 or TRBD2 (5 bases each). CDR3 length equals 12 residues. Trimming stripped 3 bases from V and 8 bases from J, with 9 bases between. Germline V gene data show CDR1 as SGHTA and CDR2 as FQGNSA. The CDR3 sequence: CASSFSGTTQYF. The CDR3 DNA reads as TGTGCCAGCAGCTTCTCCGGGACTACGCAGTATTTT.

This chain uses TRBV5-5 with TRBJ2-7; D uncertain. CDR3 size: 14 residues. The germline CDR1 and CDR2 sequences are SGHKS and YYEKEE (reference sequence). The germline V and J ends were trimmed by 2 bases and 0 bases, with 9 bases remaining between them. CDR3 sequence reads: CASSFGRSSYEQYF. The DNA of the CDR3 is TGTGCCAGCAGCTTTGGCAGGAGCTCCTACGAGCAGTACTTC.

The chain links TRBV6-5 to TRBJ1-2; TRBD1 matches at 8 bases. CDR1 MNHEY and CDR2 SVGAGI come from the germline V gene. The CDR3 contains 15 residues. The V and J ends lost 6 bases and 3 bases, in that order; junction bases with no gene match: 9. The CDR3 nucleotides read TGTGCCAGCAGGTTGGTCGCGACAGGGGACTATGGCTACACCTTC. Translated: CASRLVATGDYGYTF.

This clone occurred a few times. The chain joins TRBV7-7 to TRBJ2-5; D ambiguous. Looked up from germline, CDR1 is SSHAT and CDR2 is FNYEAQ (reference sequence). Trimming shortened V by 5 bases and J by 2 bases, and 12 bases separated the two germline ends. CDR3 length equals 14 residues. The CDR3 bases are TGTGCCAGCAGCCCGGACGGACCGCAAGAGACCCAGTACTTC. This codes for CASSPDGPQETQYF.

The chain combines TRBV6-6 with TRBJ1-2; the match to TRBD1 covers 9 bases. CDR1 is MNHNY, CDR2 SVGAGI, per germline (reference sequence). The CDR3 consists of 13 residues. V shed 6 bases, J shed 6 bases, and the junction held 5 bases outside the gene matches. The CDR3 reads CASSRDRVDGYTF. The CDR3 region has the DNA TGTGCCAGCAGCCGGGACAGGGTCGATGGCTACACCTTC.

This clone was found a few times. This chain joins TRBV4-2 and TRBJ2-3; D not resolved. Trimming stripped 1 base from V and 4 bases from J, with 6 bases between. Per the germline V gene, CDR1 is LGHNA and CDR2 is YNFKEQ. The CDR3 is 13 amino acids. CDR3 protein: CASSQGLADTQYF. DNA of the CDR3: TGTGCCAGCAGCCAAGGACTCGCAGATACGCAGTATTTT.

This clone occurred once. The chain has TRBV9 and TRBJ1-2; maybe TRBD1 (6 bases). CDR1 is SGDLS and CDR2 is YYNGEE in the germline V gene. Trimming stripped 4 bases from V and 5 bases from J, with 24 bases between. The CDR3 spans 17 residues. The CDR3 nucleotides read TGTGCCAGCAGCCCCTATTCTGGACAGTCTGACCCTTATGGCTACACCTTC. Translated: CASSPYSGQSDPYGYTF.

The V call is TRBV5-1, the J call TRBJ2-7; D perhaps matches TRBD1 (5 bases). CDR1 and CDR2 (germline): SGHRS, YFSETQ. The CDR3 has 14 amino acids. Trimming took off 0 bases at V and 6 bases at J, with 13 bases between the two ends. The DNA of the CDR3 is TGCGCCAGCAGCTTGGCAGGGTCCTCAGGCGAGCAGTACTTC. This codes for CASSLAGSSGEQYF.

This clone is a singleton in its sample. The V call is TRBV5-6, the J call TRBJ1-1; maybe TRBD1 (6 bases). V lost 2 bases, J lost 3 bases, and 11 bases lay in between. Germline-derived CDR1 and CDR2 are SGHDT and YYEEEE. The CDR3 sequence is 14 residues long. CDR3 bases: TGTGCCAGCAGCTTAACAGGGAGATACACTGAAGCTTTCTTT. It encodes CASSLTGRYTEAFF.

The rearrangement uses TRBV29-1 and TRBJ2-2; D may be TRBD2 (6 bases). This CDR3 contains 13 residues. Germline assignment: CDR1 SQVTM and CDR2 ANQGSEA. Trimming pared 6 bases from V and 4 bases from J, leaving 12 bases between. Written as DNA, the CDR3 is TGCAGCGTCGCGGGATCGCGCACCGGGGAGCTGTTTTTT. This sequence encodes CSVAGSRTGELFF.

The chain couples TRBV6-5 to TRBJ1-1; D call uncertain. Germline values: CDR1 MNHEY, CDR2 SVGAGI. The CDR3 is 12 residues long. Deletions cut 8 bases from V and 1 base from J, with 8 bases between. Here the CDR3 reads CASENSNTEAFF. The CDR3 nucleotides read TGTGCCAGCGAGAATTCGAACACTGAAGCTTTCTTT.

The chain carries TRBV4-1 and TRBJ2-2, with a possible D match to TRBD2 (5 bases). CDR1 and CDR2 from the germline V gene are MGHRA and YSYEKL. The V end was cut by 4 bases, the J end by 9 bases, with 15 bases between. This CDR3 spans 14 amino acids. For the CDR3, the DNA is TGCGCCAGCAGCCCGGCTCCGGGGTACCGGGAGCTGTTTTTT. As protein: CASSPAPGYRELFF.

V gene TRBV28 combines with J gene TRBJ2-5; D remains unclear. V lost 6 bases and J lost 1, with 9 bases in between. Germline-derived CDR1 and CDR2 are MDHEN and SYDVKM. CDR3 length equals 13 residues. The CDR3 is CASSRTVQETQYF. The CDR3 nucleotides are TGTGCCAGCAGCCGGACGGTCCAAGAGACCCAGTACTTC.

V gene TRBV28 combines with J gene TRBJ2-3; D remains unclear. The CDR3 has 15 residues. The ends were cut back, 6 bases at V and 5 bases at J, with 18 bases in the middle. The germline CDR1 and CDR2 sequences are MDHEN and SYDVKM. CDR3 in amino acids: CASSPLGSGGDTQYF. The CDR3 coding sequence is TGTGCCAGCAGCCCACTGGGGTCCGGCGGAGATACGCAGTATTTT.

The chain has TRBV2 and TRBJ2-5; unclear D gene. Trimming pared 5 bases from V and 5 bases from J, leaving 9 bases between. From germline, CDR1 is SNHLY and CDR2 FYNNEI. The CDR3 is made up of 12 amino acids. CDR3 DNA: TGTGCCAGCAGTTTGTCGTGGGAGACCCAGTACTTC. Translated: CASSLSWETQYF.

This clone came up once. The J gene is TRBJ2-2, the V gene TRBV9; a weak D match, TRBD2 (5 bases). CDR3 length: 12 residues. Germline V gene lookup returns CDR1 SGDLS and CDR2 YYNGEE. The ends were cut back, 0 bases at V and 14 bases at J, with 11 bases in the middle. CDR3 DNA sequence: TGTGCCAGCAGCGTAGGAAACGGAGGCCTGTTTTTT. Residues: CASSVGNGGLFF.

This chain connects TRBV30 to TRBJ2-7; weak D call: TRBD1 (6 bases). Trimming left V 6 bases short and J 5 bases short, with 14 bases between. In germline, CDR1 is GTSNPN, CDR2 SVGIG (reference sequence). This CDR3 contains 12 residues. The CDR3 reads CACNRDLNEQYF. CDR3 DNA sequence: TGTGCCTGCAACAGGGACCTCAACGAGCAGTACTTC.

This clone occurred a few times. The chain carries TRBV6-6 and TRBJ2-3; TRBD1 matches 8 bases. Losses at the gene ends were 7 bases for V and 2 bases for J; bases not matched to a gene: 11. Germline V gene data show CDR1 as MNHNY and CDR2 as SVGAGI (reference sequence). The CDR3 length is 16 residues. The CDR3 sequence is CASTDLGQGATDTQYF. The CDR3 DNA sequence: TGTGCCAGCACCGATTTAGGCCAGGGGGCCACAGATACGCAGTATTTT.

The V and J genes are TRBV15 and TRBJ2-3; 12 nucleotides line up with TRBD2. Germline assignment: CDR1 LNHNV and CDR2 YYDKDF (reference sequence). The CDR3 runs to 16 residues. Trimming at V came to 5 bases and at J to 4 bases, leaving 7 bases not matched to a gene. The CDR3 nucleotides are TGTGCCACCAGCGGACGGACTAGCGGGAATCCAGATACGCAGTATTTT. Its protein is CATSGRTSGNPDTQYF.

The genes are TRBV25-1 and TRBJ2-7; possibly TRBD1 for D (6 bases). With 10 bases removed from V and 1 base from J, the gap between germline ends came to 11 bases. The CDR3 loop spans 12 amino acids. Germline CDR1 MGHDK, CDR2 SYGVNS. The CDR3 coding sequence is TGTGCCACCCAGGGGCGTTCCTACGAGCAGTACTTC. Residues: CATQGRSYEQYF.

The rearrangement joins TRBV5-6 to TRBJ1-1; 9 nucleotides line up with TRBD1. Germline V gene data show CDR1 as SGHDT and CDR2 as YYEEEE. The CDR3 is 15 residues long. The V gene end was trimmed by 2 bases and the J gene end by 2 bases; junction bases not matched to a gene: 4. The CDR3 coding sequence is TGTGCCAGCAGCTTCCCGGGACAGGGAAACACTGAAGCTTTCTTT. This gives the protein CASSFPGQGNTEAFF.

This clone was counted many times. This chain uses TRBV6-6 with TRBJ2-1; tentative D call: TRBD1 (6 bases). The CDR3 loop spans 13 amino acids. CDR1 is MNHNY, CDR2 SVGAGI, per germline (reference sequence). The V and J ends lost 7 bases and 9 bases respectively, with 16 bases between them. In nucleotides, the CDR3 is TGTGCCAGCACACGGGACACTCCCGGTGAGCAGTTCTTC. Protein sequence: CASTRDTPGEQFF.

V is TRBV4-1 and J is TRBJ1-2, with 7 bases fitting TRBD1. This CDR3 comprises 14 residues. Germline CDR1 MGHRA, CDR2 YSYEKL. V lost 5 bases and J lost 2; bases outside the gene matches: 5. The CDR3 sequence is CASSSQTGNYGYTF. The CDR3 DNA sequence: TGCGCCAGCAGCTCCCAGACAGGGAACTATGGCTACACCTTC.

The chain couples TRBV5-6 to TRBJ2-7; possible D gene TRBD2, 6 bases. The V gene lost 4 bases and the J gene lost 2 bases, with 10 bases spanning the gap. Germline V lookup: CDR1 SGHDT, CDR2 YYEEEE. The CDR3 covers 13 residues. CDR3 DNA: TGTGCCAGCAGCCGGGACTTTGCCTACGAGCAGTACTTC. Translated, it gives CASSRDFAYEQYF.

The chain links TRBV5-6 to TRBJ1-2; the match to TRBD1 covers 7 bases. V was clipped by 4 bases and J by 4 bases; unmatched bases: 4. The CDR3 is made up of 13 amino acids. Germline V gene sequence: CDR1 SGHDT, CDR2 YYEEEE. The CDR3 region has the DNA TGTGCCAGCAGCGAGGGACAGCTCTATGGCTACACCTTC. Amino acids: CASSEGQLYGYTF.

The rearrangement uses TRBV7-9 and TRBJ2-5, with TRBD2 as a possible D gene (6 bases). The length of the CDR3 is 14 residues. The V gene lost 4 bases and the J gene lost 5 bases, with 14 bases spanning the gap. Germline loops: CDR1 SEHNR, CDR2 FQNEAQ (reference sequence). CDR3 DNA sequence: TGTGCCAGCAGCTATGACGGGAGTCGGGAGACCCAGTACTTC. This codes for CASSYDGSRETQYF.

The chain uses TRBV29-1 and TRBJ2-7; 9 bases align to TRBD1. Germline CDR1 SQVTM, CDR2 ANQGSEA. This CDR3 is 12 amino acids long. The V gene end was trimmed by 6 bases and the J gene end by 7 bases; junction bases not matched to a gene: 7. As DNA, the CDR3 is TGCAGCGTGGGACAGGGCCTAGGGGAGCAGTACTTC. Residues: CSVGQGLGEQYF.

This clone was detected only a few times. This chain joins TRBV5-1 and TRBJ2-5, with TRBD1 matching over 7 bases. The CDR3 is 18 amino acids. Trimming cost V 4 bases and J 4 bases; bases outside gene matches: 19. Germline values: CDR1 SGHRS, CDR2 YFSETQ. CDR3: CASSGRQGTPERGETQYF. CDR3 sequence (DNA): TGCGCCAGCAGCGGGAGACAGGGCACCCCGGAGAGGGGAGAGACCCAGTACTTC.